This TCR beta chain was found in a study of blood T cell repertoires in COVID-19. Background on the study: The study drew acute and convalescent COVID-19 samples from the United States, Italy and Spain.

Only in-frame clones appear in the TCRdb table, and some are missing; sequencing was by immunoSEQ multiplex PCR. The sample shows about 45,000 clones, roughly 88% of them seen only once. Per germline, CDR1 MNHEY and CDR2 SVGAGI. With V trimmed by 4 bases and J by 2 bases, 3 bases remained unmatched. The CDR3 runs 14 residues. The J gene is TRBJ2-5, the V gene TRBV6-5; TRBD1 agrees at 8 bases. The sequence came from a woman aged 80 or over with acute or convalescent COVID-19. The sequenced material came from peripheral blood. For the CDR3, the DNA is TGTGCCAGCAGTTGGACAGGGCTTCAAGAGACCCAGTACTTC. This codes for CASSWTGLQETQYF.